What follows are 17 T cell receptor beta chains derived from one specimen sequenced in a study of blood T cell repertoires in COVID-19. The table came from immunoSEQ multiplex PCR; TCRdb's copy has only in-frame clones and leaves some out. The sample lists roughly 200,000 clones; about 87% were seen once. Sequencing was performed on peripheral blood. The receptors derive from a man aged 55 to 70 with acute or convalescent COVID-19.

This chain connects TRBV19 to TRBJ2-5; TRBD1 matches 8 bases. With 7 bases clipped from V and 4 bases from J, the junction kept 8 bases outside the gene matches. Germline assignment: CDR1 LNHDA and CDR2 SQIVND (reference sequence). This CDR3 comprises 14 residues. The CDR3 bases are TGTGCCAGTACCCGGACAGGGCTGGGAGAGACCCAGTACTTC. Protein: CASTRTGLGETQYF.

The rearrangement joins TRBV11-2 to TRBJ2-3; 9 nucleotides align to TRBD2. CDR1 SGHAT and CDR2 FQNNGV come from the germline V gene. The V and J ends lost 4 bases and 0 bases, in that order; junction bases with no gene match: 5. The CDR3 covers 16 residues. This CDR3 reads CASSSLTSGSTDTQYF. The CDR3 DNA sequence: TGTGCCAGCAGCTCGTTGACTAGCGGTAGCACAGATACGCAGTATTTT. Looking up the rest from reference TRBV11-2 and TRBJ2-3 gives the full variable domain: EAGVAQSPRYKIIEKRQSVAFWCNPISGHATLYWYQQILGQGPKLLIQFQNNGVVDDSQLPKDRFSAERLKGVDSTLKIQPAKLEDSAVYLCASSSLTSGSTDTQYFGPGTRLTVL.

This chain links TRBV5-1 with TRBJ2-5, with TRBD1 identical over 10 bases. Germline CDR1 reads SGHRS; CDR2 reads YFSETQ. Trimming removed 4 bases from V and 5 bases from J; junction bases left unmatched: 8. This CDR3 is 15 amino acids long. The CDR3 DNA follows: TGCGCCAGCAGCCAACCGACAGGGGGCGGGGAGACCCAGTACTTC. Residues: CASSQPTGGGETQYF.

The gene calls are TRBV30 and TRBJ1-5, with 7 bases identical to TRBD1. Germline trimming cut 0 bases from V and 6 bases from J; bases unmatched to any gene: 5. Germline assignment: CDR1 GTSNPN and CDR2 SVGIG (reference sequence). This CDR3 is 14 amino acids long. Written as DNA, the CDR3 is TGTGCCTGGAGTGTCAACAGGGGAGGTCAGCCCCAGCATTTT. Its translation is CAWSVNRGGQPQHF.

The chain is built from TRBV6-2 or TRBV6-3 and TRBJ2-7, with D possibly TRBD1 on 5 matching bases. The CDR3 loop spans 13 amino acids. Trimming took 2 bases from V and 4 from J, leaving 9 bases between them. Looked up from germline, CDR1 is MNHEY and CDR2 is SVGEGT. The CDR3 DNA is TGTGCCAGCAGTTACGGGGCATCATACGAGCAGTACTTC. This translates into CASSYGASYEQYF.

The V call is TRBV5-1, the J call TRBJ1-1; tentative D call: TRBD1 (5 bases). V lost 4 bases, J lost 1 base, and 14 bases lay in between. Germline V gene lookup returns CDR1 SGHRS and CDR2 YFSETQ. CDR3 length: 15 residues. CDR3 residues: CASSVAGRGNTEAFF. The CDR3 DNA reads TGCGCCAGCAGCGTGGCGGGGCGGGGGAACACTGAAGCTTTCTTT.

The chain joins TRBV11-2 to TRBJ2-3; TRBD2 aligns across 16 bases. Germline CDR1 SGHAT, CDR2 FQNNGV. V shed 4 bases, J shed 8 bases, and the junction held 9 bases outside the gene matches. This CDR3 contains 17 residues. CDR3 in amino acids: CASSSGTSGGAVFTQYF. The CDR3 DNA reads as TGTGCCAGCAGCTCCGGGACTAGCGGGGGGGCCGTTTTTACGCAGTATTTT. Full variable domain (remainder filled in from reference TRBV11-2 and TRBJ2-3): EAGVAQSPRYKIIEKRQSVAFWCNPISGHATLYWYQQILGQGPKLLIQFQNNGVVDDSQLPKDRFSAERLKGVDSTLKIQPAKLEDSAVYLCASSSGTSGGAVFTQYFGPGTRLTVL.

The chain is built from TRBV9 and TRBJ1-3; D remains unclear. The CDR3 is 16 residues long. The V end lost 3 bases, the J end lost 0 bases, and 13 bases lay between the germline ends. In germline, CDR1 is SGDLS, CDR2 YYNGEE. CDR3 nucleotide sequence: TGTGCCAGCAGCGAGCACGTCGAGTTCTCTGGAAACACCATATATTTT. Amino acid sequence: CASSEHVEFSGNTIYF.

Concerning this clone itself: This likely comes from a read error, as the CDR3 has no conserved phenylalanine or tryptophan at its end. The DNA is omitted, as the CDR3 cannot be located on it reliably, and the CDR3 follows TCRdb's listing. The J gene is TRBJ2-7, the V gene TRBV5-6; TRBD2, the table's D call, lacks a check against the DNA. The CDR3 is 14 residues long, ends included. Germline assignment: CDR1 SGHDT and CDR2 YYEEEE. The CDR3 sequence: CASSPSSQLAGGQN.

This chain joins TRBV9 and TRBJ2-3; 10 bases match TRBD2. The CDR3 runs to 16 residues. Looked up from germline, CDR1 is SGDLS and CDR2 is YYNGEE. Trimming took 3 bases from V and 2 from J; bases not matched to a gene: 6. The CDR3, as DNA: TGTGCCAGCAGCGGAGGGACTAGCGACATCACAGATACGCAGTATTTT. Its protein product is CASSGGTSDITDTQYF. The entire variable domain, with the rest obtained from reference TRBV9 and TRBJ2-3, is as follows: DSGVTQTPKHLITATGQRVTLRCSPRSGDLSVYWYQQSLDQGLQFLIQYYNGEERAKGNILERFSAQQFPDLHSELNLSSLELGDSALYFCASSGGTSDITDTQYFGPGTRLTVL.

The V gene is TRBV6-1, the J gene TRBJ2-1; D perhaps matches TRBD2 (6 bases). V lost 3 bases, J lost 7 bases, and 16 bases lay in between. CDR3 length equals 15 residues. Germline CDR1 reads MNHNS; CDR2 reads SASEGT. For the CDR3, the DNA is TGTGCCAGCAGTGATGGTGGTGCGGGGCAGAATGAGCAGTTCTTC. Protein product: CASSDGGAGQNEQFF.

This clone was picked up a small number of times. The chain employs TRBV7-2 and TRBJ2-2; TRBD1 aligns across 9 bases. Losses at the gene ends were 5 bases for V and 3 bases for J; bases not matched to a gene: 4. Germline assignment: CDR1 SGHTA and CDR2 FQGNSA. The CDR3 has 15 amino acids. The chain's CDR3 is CASSPRTGDTGELFF. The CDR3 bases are TGTGCCAGCAGCCCAAGGACAGGGGACACCGGGGAGCTGTTTTTT.

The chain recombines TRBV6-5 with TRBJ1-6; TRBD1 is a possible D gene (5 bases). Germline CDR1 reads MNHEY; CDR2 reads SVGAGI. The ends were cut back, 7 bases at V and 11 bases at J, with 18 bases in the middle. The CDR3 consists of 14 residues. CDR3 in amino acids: CASIPDNRRAPLHF. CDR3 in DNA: TGTGCCAGCATTCCGGACAATAGAAGAGCACCCCTCCACTTT.

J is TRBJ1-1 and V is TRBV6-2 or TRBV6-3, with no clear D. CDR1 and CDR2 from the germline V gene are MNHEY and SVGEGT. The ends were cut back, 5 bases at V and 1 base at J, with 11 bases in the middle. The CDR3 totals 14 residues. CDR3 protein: CASSHDGENTEAFF. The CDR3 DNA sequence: TGTGCCAGCAGTCATGACGGGGAGAACACTGAAGCTTTCTTT.

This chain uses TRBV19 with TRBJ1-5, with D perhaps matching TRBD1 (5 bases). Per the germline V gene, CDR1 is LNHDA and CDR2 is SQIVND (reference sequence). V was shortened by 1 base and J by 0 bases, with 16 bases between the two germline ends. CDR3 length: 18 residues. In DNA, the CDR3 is TGTGCCAGTAGTATAGCCGAGGGTTCCGGGGGTAGCAATCAGCCCCAGCATTTT. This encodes CASSIAEGSGGSNQPQHF.

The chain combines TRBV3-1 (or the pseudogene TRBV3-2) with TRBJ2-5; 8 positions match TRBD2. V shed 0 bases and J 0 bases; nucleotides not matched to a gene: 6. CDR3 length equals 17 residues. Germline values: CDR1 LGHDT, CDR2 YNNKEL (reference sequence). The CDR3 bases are TGTGCCAGCAGCCAAGATAGTGGCGGGGGGTACCAAGAGACCCAGTACTTC. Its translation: CASSQDSGGGYQETQYF.

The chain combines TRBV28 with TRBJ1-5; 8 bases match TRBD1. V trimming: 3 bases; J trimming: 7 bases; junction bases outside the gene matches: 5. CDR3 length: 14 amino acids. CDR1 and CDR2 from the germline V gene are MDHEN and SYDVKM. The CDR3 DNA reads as TGTGCCAGCAGTTTGACAGGGGACGGCCAGCCCCAGCATTTT. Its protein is CASSLTGDGQPQHF.